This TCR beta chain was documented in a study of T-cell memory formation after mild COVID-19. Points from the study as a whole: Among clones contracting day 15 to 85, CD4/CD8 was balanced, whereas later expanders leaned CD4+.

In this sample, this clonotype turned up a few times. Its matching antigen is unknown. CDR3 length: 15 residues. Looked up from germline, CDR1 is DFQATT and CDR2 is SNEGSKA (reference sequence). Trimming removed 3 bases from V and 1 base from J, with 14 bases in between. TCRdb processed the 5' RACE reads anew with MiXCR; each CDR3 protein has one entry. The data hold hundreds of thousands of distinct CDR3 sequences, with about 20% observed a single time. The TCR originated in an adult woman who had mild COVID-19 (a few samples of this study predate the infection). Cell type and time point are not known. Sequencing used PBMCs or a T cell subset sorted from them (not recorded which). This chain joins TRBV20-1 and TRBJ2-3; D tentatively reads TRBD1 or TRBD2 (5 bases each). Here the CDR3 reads CSARGRLAGTDTQYF. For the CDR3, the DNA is TGCAGTGCTAGGGGGCGGCTAGCAGGCACAGATACGCAGTATTTT.